This record covers a single TCR beta chain. This specimen comes from a study of blood T cell repertoires in COVID-19. As for the study in general: From the United States, Italy and Spain came samples of acute and convalescent COVID-19. T cells, B-cell-depleted T cells, or PBMCs supplied cDNA or gDNA.

The CDR3 runs 16 residues. The germline gives CDR1 SNHLY, CDR2 FYNNEI. Trimming removed 1 base at V and 3 bases at J, with 15 bases between. One Seattle source followed patients from active infection through their disease course. Profiled with immunoSEQ multiplex PCR; TCRdb holds only in-frame clones, not every one. Here the sample spans approximately 300,000 clones, about 90% being singletons. Sequenced input: peripheral blood. This chain links TRBV2 with TRBJ2-5; D is uncertain. This TCR derives from a woman in her 30s with COVID-19, enrolled during active disease. The CDR3, as DNA: TGTGCCAGCAGTGAAGATTTACCAGGTTTAGAAGAGACCCAGTACTTC. This sequence encodes CASSEDLPGLEETQYF.